The 9 T cell receptor beta chains given below trace back to one sample, sequenced in a study of blood T cell repertoires in COVID-19. The data were produced by immunoSEQ multiplex PCR, yet TCRdb's version contains in-frame clones alone and is incomplete. The sample lists under 200,000 clones, roughly 84% occurring once. Sequencing was performed on peripheral blood. The receptors shown here come from a man in his forties or fifties with active or convalescent COVID-19.

CDR3: CASSHSYEQYF. The CDR3 DNA is TGTGCCAGCAGCCACTCCTACGAGCAGTACTTC. J is TRBJ2-7 and V is TRBV6-5; D uncertain. The CDR3 has 11 amino acids. V lost 6 bases, J lost 0 bases, and 3 bases lay in between. Germline CDR1 reads MNHEY; CDR2 reads SVGAGI.

This chain connects TRBV6-5 to TRBJ2-2; 7 bases align to TRBD1. The CDR3 contains 14 residues. Germline V gene data show CDR1 as MNHEY and CDR2 as SVGAGI. Trimming cost V 4 bases and J 1 base; bases outside gene matches: 0. The CDR3 region has the DNA TGTGCCAGCAGTTCAGGGGGGAACACCGGGGAGCTGTTTTTT. This sequence encodes CASSSGGNTGELFF.

V usage is TRBV9 and J usage is TRBJ1-6; 7 bases line up with TRBD1. The germline V gene has CDR1 SGDLS and CDR2 YYNGEE. CDR3 length: 15 amino acids. V trimming: 3 bases; J trimming: 7 bases; junction bases outside the gene matches: 7. CDR3 DNA: TGTGCCAGCAGCGCAAGGGACAGTTACAATTCACCCCTCCACTTT. This encodes CASSARDSYNSPLHF.

This clone was detected once. The gene calls are TRBV5-6 and TRBJ2-7, with 8 bases aligning to TRBD1. CDR3 length: 14 residues. Germline loops: CDR1 SGHDT, CDR2 YYEEEE. The V and J ends lost 4 bases and 4 bases, in that order; junction bases with no gene match: 7. The CDR3 DNA reads as TGTGCCAGCAGCCTGACAGGGGAGGTATACGAGCAGTACTTC. Protein sequence: CASSLTGEVYEQYF.

The chain has TRBV11-2 and TRBJ1-5, with 11 bases that match TRBD1. Trimming at V came to 5 bases and at J to 0 bases, leaving 9 bases not matched to a gene. Germline V gene sequence: CDR1 SGHAT, CDR2 FQNNGV. This CDR3 spans 18 amino acids. CDR3 DNA sequence: TGTGCCAGCAGCCAGGGACAGGGGGTTCTATATAGCAATCAGCCCCAGCATTTT. It codes for CASSQGQGVLYSNQPQHF.

V gene TRBV6-5 combines with J gene TRBJ2-1, with D uncertain. V was pared by 2 bases and J by 6 bases, with 11 bases between. The germline gives CDR1 MNHEY, CDR2 SVGAGI. This CDR3 has 14 amino acids. The CDR3 coding sequence is TGTGCCAGCAGTTACCGTGGGCAAACCAATGAGCAGTTCTTC. This gives the protein CASSYRGQTNEQFF.

The chain is built from TRBV5-4 and TRBJ2-7, with TRBD2 as a possible D gene (5 bases). The V and J ends lost 3 bases and 0 bases respectively, with 13 bases between them. This CDR3 contains 15 residues. The germline gives CDR1 SGHNT, CDR2 YYREEE (reference sequence). The CDR3 bases are TGTGCCAGCAGCTACCGGACTGGGGACTCCTACGAGCAGTACTTC. This sequence encodes CASSYRTGDSYEQYF.

The V gene is TRBV7-9, the J gene TRBJ2-1; 8 bases line up with TRBD2. V lost 6 bases, J lost 0 bases, and 4 bases stayed unmatched. This CDR3 is 15 amino acids long. Germline assignment: CDR1 SEHNR and CDR2 FQNEAQ (reference sequence). CDR3 bases: TGTGCCAGCAGGGCGGGGGGTTACTCCTACAATGAGCAGTTCTTC. Protein product: CASRAGGYSYNEQFF.

The chain recombines TRBV29-1 with TRBJ2-3; 8 positions agree with TRBD2. The CDR3 contains 16 residues. Losses at the gene ends were 1 base for V and 6 bases for J; bases not matched to a gene: 12. CDR1 is SQVTM and CDR2 is ANQGSEA in the germline V gene. The CDR3 DNA reads TGCAGCGTTGAAGGCCTCGGGCGGGGGGACTCGGATACGCAGTATTTT. It specifies CSVEGLGRGDSDTQYF.